These 10 T cell receptor beta chains were sequenced from one sample in a study of breast tumors, draining lymph nodes, adjacent tissues. The lymph nodes were axillary draining lymph nodes from breast cancer patients. TCRdb itself ran the multiplex PCR reads through MiXCR, one entry per CDR3 protein. The sample includes some 110,000 distinct CDR3 sequences, around 30% of them seen just once. The sequenced sample consisted of axillary lymph node tissue. The receptors were sampled from a female donor with breast cancer. Some clones in this sample may be carry-over from other donors' samples.

The chain uses TRBV28 and TRBJ2-3; 8 nucleotides line up with TRBD2. V was pared by 6 bases and J by 0 bases, with 8 bases of the junction left unmatched. CDR1 and CDR2 from the germline V gene are MDHEN and SYDVKM. There are 16 residues in the CDR3. The CDR3 spells CASRGTSSGSTDTQYF. The CDR3, as DNA: TGTGCCAGCAGAGGAACGTCTAGCGGGAGCACAGATACGCAGTATTTT.

This clonotype was counted ten times or more. CDR3 bases: TGCAGCGTTGAGACTACAAACTACAATGAGCAGTTCTTC. Residues: CSVETTNYNEQFF. This sequence joins TRBV29-1 and TRBJ2-1, with a tentative D call TRBD2 (5 bases). This CDR3 has 13 amino acids. The ends were cut back, 3 bases at V and 3 bases at J, with 9 bases in the middle. CDR1 is SQVTM and CDR2 is ANQGSEA in the germline V gene.

This clonotype was found many times. The CDR3 loop is CASSNDRGNTIYF. The CDR3 DNA sequence: TGCGCCAGCAGCAACGACCGGGGTAACACCATATATTTT. This chain uses TRBV4-1 with TRBJ1-3; D is undetermined. V was shortened by 5 bases and J by 7 bases, with 12 bases between the two germline ends. Germline-derived CDR1 and CDR2 are MGHRA and YSYEKL. The CDR3 length is 13 residues.

This clonotype was detected many times. The chain couples TRBV5-1 to TRBJ2-3, with D possibly TRBD1 on 5 matching bases. The CDR3 is 15 amino acids. The germline gives CDR1 SGHRS, CDR2 YFSETQ. Trimming stripped 2 bases from V and 8 bases from J, with 18 bases between. The CDR3: CASSLDSPRQGTQYF. CDR3 sequence (DNA): TGCGCCAGCAGCTTAGATTCTCCCCGGCAGGGTACGCAGTATTTT.

The chain carries TRBV12-3 or TRBV12-4 and TRBJ1-4; weak D call: TRBD1 (5 bases). The CDR3 spans 12 residues. Trimming stripped 5 bases from V and 16 bases from J, with 17 bases between. In DNA form, the CDR3 reads TGTGCCAGCAGTCTGGGGGTCGGGCAACCGTTTTTT. This sequence encodes CASSLGVGQPFF.

This clonotype has ten or more counts. V and J are TRBV4-2 and TRBJ1-2, with TRBD1 matching over 7 bases. Germline V gives CDR1 LGHNA, CDR2 YNFKEQ. With V trimmed by 4 bases and J by 4 bases, 6 bases remained unmatched. The CDR3 consists of 14 residues. The CDR3 bases are TGTGCCAGCAGCCTAGCGGGACAGATCTATGGCTACACCTTC. The encoded protein is CASSLAGQIYGYTF.

Notes on this clonotype: It is unclear where the CDR3 begins or ends on the DNA, so no DNA is shown, and the CDR3 is as TCRdb lists it. The chain uses TRBV20-1 and TRBJ1-3. The CDR3 numbers 18 amino acids, ends counted. The V gene's germline CDR1 is DFQATT and CDR2 SNEGSKA (reference sequence). The CDR3 region is CSFYICSARANSGNTIYF.

This clonotype was counted only a few times. Given a much more abundant clone one base away, this may be a read error. The rearrangement uses TRBV5-5 and TRBJ2-1, with D uncertain. This CDR3 has 17 residues. The V gene lost 3 bases and the J gene lost 2 bases, with 18 bases spanning the gap. Germline values: CDR1 SGHKS, CDR2 YYEKEE (reference sequence). In DNA, the CDR3 is TGTGCCAGCAGCTCGCGAACTACCCGTTCTGCCTACAATGAGCAGTTCTTC. Translated, it gives CASSSRTTRSAYNEQFF.

This clonotype came up many times. The chain couples TRBV29-1 to TRBJ2-1; D is undetermined. The CDR3 length is 10 residues. Germline V gene sequence: CDR1 SQVTM, CDR2 ANQGSEA. The V gene lost 4 bases and the J gene lost 7 bases, with 5 bases spanning the gap. CDR3: CSVGFNEQFF. As DNA, the CDR3 is TGCAGCGTTGGATTTAATGAGCAGTTCTTC.

This clonotype qualifies as medium-sized. The genes are TRBV10-3 and TRBJ1-2; 9 bases align to TRBD1. The CDR3 length is 15 residues. CDR1 is ENHRY and CDR2 is SYGVKD in the germline V gene. V dropped 3 bases and J dropped 5; count of bases not matched to a gene: 7. In DNA, the CDR3 is TGTGCCATCAGTGAATCCGGGACAGGGATATATGGCTACACCTTC. Translated: CAISESGTGIYGYTF.